What follows describes a single T cell receptor beta chain. The sample is drawn from a study of blood T cell repertoires in COVID-19. Study in general: Samples of COVID-19 (acute and convalescent) were obtained from the United States, Italy and Spain. Sources were T cells, B-cell-depleted T cells, or PBMCs; the material itself was cDNA or gDNA.

Original processing methods: Amplifying reference gene primers gave estimates of nucleated cell counts. The data were produced by immunoSEQ multiplex PCR, yet TCRdb's version contains in-frame clones alone and is incomplete. D and trimming come from the DNA, and the V and J calls and clone size come from that table. The profile covers 100,000 to 150,000 clones, with around 85% appearing a single time and 2% to 3% taken by the ten largest. The germline V and J ends were trimmed by 5 bases and 4 bases, with 17 bases remaining between them. Germline V gives CDR1 SGHTA, CDR2 FQGTGA. The CDR3 consists of 15 residues.

The sequenced material came from peripheral blood. This clonotype was obtained from a man between 45 and 60 years old with acute or convalescent COVID-19. The chain employs TRBV7-3 and TRBJ1-2; weak D call: TRBD1 (5 bases). CDR3 region: CASSQGRDSVYGYTF. Written as DNA, the CDR3 is TGTGCCAGCAGCCAGGGAAGAGACTCCGTCTATGGCTACACCTTC.